This T cell receptor (beta chain) was sequenced for a study of blood T cell repertoires in COVID-19. CDR1 and CDR2 (germline): SGHNT, YYREEE (reference sequence). The CDR3 runs 15 residues. Trimming cost V 5 bases and J 6 bases; bases outside gene matches: 13. Some clones are missing from TCRdb's copy, which holds only in-frame ones; the method was immunoSEQ multiplex PCR. The sample includes roughly 150,000 clones, 80% to 90% of them seen just once. Patients at the Seattle site were enrolled during active infection and followed longitudinally. Sequenced input: peripheral blood. J is TRBJ1-2 and V is TRBV5-4; 7 bases match TRBD1. The TCR sequence derives from a young man with COVID-19, enrolled during active disease. Here the CDR3 DNA reads TGTGCCAGCAGTTCCGAGACAGGGAAGAAAAATGGCTACACCTTC. Amino acid sequence: CASSSETGKKNGYTF.